These 11 T cell receptor beta chains were sequenced from one sample in a study of T-cell memory formation after mild COVID-19. One entry per CDR3 protein results from TCRdb running MiXCR on the 5' RACE reads. The table shows 110,000 or so distinct CDR3 sequences, with 22% occurring only once. Specimen: PBMCs or a T cell subset sorted from them (not recorded which). Receptors originate from a man between 18 and 29 years old who had mild COVID-19 (a few samples of this study predate the infection). Cell type and time point are not known.

There are a few counts of this clonotype. Compared with germline, one end of the junction differs, possibly owing to a read error. This sequence joins TRBV7-7 and TRBJ2-3; a possible D gene is TRBD2 (5 bases). The germline CDR1 and CDR2 sequences are SSHAT and FNYEAQ (reference sequence). The CDR3 loop spans 15 amino acids. CDR3 in DNA: TGTGCTAGCAGCCCTATTACTATTTGGGAGGATACGCAGTATTTT. As protein: CASSPITIWEDTQYF. Full variable domain (remainder filled in from reference TRBV7-7 and TRBJ2-3): GAGVSQSPRYKVTKRGQDVTLRCDPISSHATLYWYQQALGQGPEFLTYFNYEAQPDKSGLPSDRFSAERPEGSISTLTIQRTEQRDSAMYRCASSPITIWEDTQYFGPGTRLTVL.

This clonotype turned up a few times. This chain uses TRBV7-2 with TRBJ1-5; D remains ambiguous. Per the germline V gene, CDR1 is SGHTA and CDR2 is FQGNSA. There are 14 residues in the CDR3. Trimming removed 5 bases from V and 0 bases from J, with 8 bases in between. Here the CDR3 DNA reads TGTGCCAGCAGCCAGACGGGTAGCAATCAGCCCCAGCATTTT. Translated: CASSQTGSNQPQHF.

This CDR3 is CASSRIEVPYEQYF. CDR3 sequence (DNA): TGTGCCAGCAGCCGAATCGAGGTACCTTACGAGCAGTACTTC. The chain carries TRBV7-9 and TRBJ2-7; no definite D call. The germline V gene encodes CDR1 SEHNR and CDR2 FQNEAQ (reference sequence). Trimming left V 5 bases short and J 4 bases short, with 15 bases between. The CDR3 is made up of 14 amino acids.

This clonotype showed up just a few times. The chain employs TRBV5-1 and TRBJ2-3, with 12 bases lining up with TRBD2. The CDR3 extends over 17 amino acids. Per germline, CDR1 SGHRS and CDR2 YFSETQ. The junction had 2 bases not matched to a gene; V was cut back by 0 bases and J by 0 bases. The CDR3 loop reads CASSLGLAGVSTDTQYF. In nucleotides, the CDR3 is TGCGCCAGCAGCTTGGGACTAGCGGGGGTGAGCACAGATACGCAGTATTTT.

The rearrangement links TRBV4-1 to TRBJ2-1; 10 positions agree with TRBD2. The V and J ends lost 9 bases and 4 bases, in that order; junction bases with no gene match: 3. Germline CDR1 reads MGHRA; CDR2 reads YSYEKL. The CDR3 is 13 residues long. CDR3 in amino acids: CASSGGRYNEQFF. DNA for the CDR3: TGCGCCAGTAGCGGGGGGCGGTACAATGAGCAGTTCTTC.

The chain carries TRBV27 and TRBJ2-1, with 13 bases aligning to TRBD2. The CDR3 contains 16 residues. Trimming removed 8 bases from V and 4 bases from J; junction bases left unmatched: 8. Looked up from germline, CDR1 is MNHEY and CDR2 is SMNVEV (reference sequence). This CDR3 reads CASGPRTSGGYNEQFF. As DNA, the CDR3 is TGTGCCAGCGGCCCCCGGACTAGCGGGGGATACAATGAGCAGTTCTTC.

This clonotype was detected only a few times. The rearrangement uses TRBV7-6 and TRBJ2-5; D may be TRBD1 (5 bases). Looked up from germline, CDR1 is SGHVS and CDR2 is FNYEAQ. This CDR3 comprises 15 residues. The germline V and J ends were trimmed by 0 bases and 1 base, with 9 bases remaining between them. CDR3 sequence reads: CASSLAWGSQETQYF. The DNA of the CDR3 is TGTGCCAGCAGCTTAGCTTGGGGCTCCCAAGAGACCCAGTACTTC.

The rearrangement joins TRBV28 to TRBJ2-2; D may be TRBD2 (6 bases). V lost 7 bases and J 6 bases, leaving 21 bases between the germline ends. Germline assignment: CDR1 MDHEN and CDR2 SYDVKM. The length of the CDR3 is 16 residues. This CDR3 reads CASIPVENWGAGELFF. The CDR3 DNA follows: TGTGCCAGCATACCGGTGGAAAACTGGGGGGCCGGGGAGCTGTTTTTT.

The rearrangement links TRBV4-3 to TRBJ1-1; D is uncertain. Germline V gene data show CDR1 as LGHNA and CDR2 as YSLEER. The ends were cut back, 0 bases at V and 6 bases at J, with 8 bases in the middle. The CDR3 length is 13 residues. The CDR3 protein is CASSQDPGSEAFF. The CDR3 DNA follows: TGCGCCAGCAGCCAAGATCCGGGGTCTGAAGCTTTCTTT.

This clonotype was counted between two and nine times. The chain uses TRBV4-2 and TRBJ2-7, with D perhaps matching TRBD1 or TRBD2 (7 bases each). Deletions cut 0 bases from V and 2 bases from J, with 11 bases between. Germline V gene data show CDR1 as LGHNA and CDR2 as YNFKEQ. The CDR3 spans 15 residues. The CDR3 nucleotides read TGTGCCAGCAGCCAAGAGGCAGGGGGGGCCTACGAGCAGTACTTC. Translated: CASSQEAGGAYEQYF.

This clonotype was found a few times. The chain couples TRBV14 to TRBJ2-3; 9 nucleotides agree with TRBD1. Per germline, CDR1 SGHDN and CDR2 FVKESK. The CDR3 totals 15 residues. V gave up 4 bases and J gave up 3 bases; unmatched junction bases: 5. The chain's CDR3 is CASSPHRGRTDTQYF. The CDR3 DNA sequence: TGTGCCAGCAGCCCCCACAGGGGGCGGACAGATACGCAGTATTTT.